This TCR beta chain was captured by sequencing in a study of shared T cell receptors in the human thymus. Sequenced by immunoSEQ multiplex PCR; TCRdb stores in-frame clones only, minus some. The sample shows over 450,000 clones, approximately 80% of them seen only once. Deletions cut 5 bases from V and 6 bases from J, with 18 bases between. The CDR3 has 14 residues. Germline V gene sequence: CDR1 SGHNT, CDR2 YYREEE (reference sequence). This sample was shared with a second study, whose subject was human thymus T cells. Turning to that study: The donor group consisted of healthy Finnish infants who were having corrective surgery for congenital heart defects. An apparent bias in V and J gene usage was seen in thymic and blood repertoires.

This clonotype was obtained from a boy under two years old with a congenital heart defect. Sequencing was performed on thymocytes. V is TRBV5-4 and J is TRBJ2-7; D is possibly TRBD1 (5 bases). This CDR3 is CASRGNNRSGEQYF. CDR3 DNA: TGTGCCAGCAGGGGTAATAACAGGTCCGGCGAGCAGTACTTC.